The 17 T cell receptor beta chains below all came from one sample that was sequenced in a study of graft-versus-host responses after intestinal transplantation. Antigens of these TCRs are unknown. Sequencing used immunoSEQ multiplex PCR; TCRdb keeps in-frame clones, though not all of them. The sample lists tens of thousands of clones; 85% to 95% were seen once. This specimen consisted of unstimulated CD4+ T cells sorted from spleen or lymph node cells, obtained before transplant. These receptors came from a human donor who was the organ donor for an intestinal transplant.

The chain joins TRBV25-1 to TRBJ2-7, with 10 bases aligning to TRBD1. The CDR3 totals 14 residues. V lost 5 bases, J lost 5 bases, and 6 bases stayed unmatched. The germline CDR1 and CDR2 sequences are MGHDK and SYGVNS. The CDR3 reads CASSRRQGAHEQYF. In DNA form, the CDR3 reads TGTGCCAGCAGTCGGAGACAGGGGGCTCACGAGCAGTACTTC.

This chain links TRBV7-8 with TRBJ1-3; D is uncertain. V was pared by 0 bases and J by 7 bases, with 4 bases between. Germline values: CDR1 SGHVS, CDR2 FQNEAQ. The CDR3 is 12 residues long. In DNA form, the CDR3 reads TGTGCCAGCAGCTTAGCACTGAACACCATATATTTT. Protein: CASSLALNTIYF.

DNA for the CDR3: TGTGCCAGCAGACCGGGACAGGGGATCCCCGAGCAGTACTTC. Amino acids: CASRPGQGIPEQYF. The chain joins TRBV6-6 to TRBJ2-7; TRBD1 agrees at 10 bases. After removal of 6 bases from V and 6 bases from J, the junction contained 8 bases not matched to a gene. This CDR3 has 14 residues. Per germline, CDR1 MNHNY and CDR2 SVGAGI (reference sequence).

This sequence joins TRBV30 and TRBJ2-7, with 7 bases aligning to TRBD1. The V gene's germline CDR1 is GTSNPN and CDR2 SVGIG (reference sequence). V lost 8 bases to trimming and J lost 3 bases; unmatched junction nucleotides: 10. This CDR3 comprises 13 residues. CDR3 sequence (DNA): TGTGCCCACAGGGGCAAATCCCGCTACGAGCAGTACTTC. Protein sequence: CAHRGKSRYEQYF. Looking up the rest from reference TRBV30 and TRBJ2-7 gives the full variable domain: SQTIHQWPATLVQPVGSPLSLECTVEGTSNPNLYWYRQAAGRGLQLLFYSVGIGQISSEVPQNLSASRPQDRQFILSSKKLLLSDSGFYLCAHRGKSRYEQYFGPGTRLTVT.

The chain uses TRBV10-1 and TRBJ1-5, with a weak D call TRBD1 (6 bases). This CDR3 comprises 13 residues. The germline V and J ends were trimmed by 6 bases and 2 bases, with 8 bases remaining between them. The germline CDR1 and CDR2 sequences are WNHNN and SYGVQD (reference sequence). The CDR3 DNA reads as TGCGCCAGCAGGGCAGGGGGCAATCAGCCCCAGCATTTT. Translating it yields CASRAGGNQPQHF.

V is TRBV5-4 and J is TRBJ2-3; D is unclear. The germline V and J ends were trimmed by 4 bases and 3 bases, with 12 bases remaining between them. The CDR3 covers 14 residues. Germline V lookup: CDR1 SGHNT, CDR2 YYREEE (reference sequence). The CDR3 DNA follows: TGTGCCAGCAGCCCCGACTGGAGAACAGATACGCAGTATTTT. Its translation: CASSPDWRTDTQYF.

The V and J genes are TRBV7-6 and TRBJ1-6, with TRBD1 matching over 8 bases. CDR1 is SGHVS, CDR2 FNYEAQ, per germline. Trimming took 0 bases from V and 7 from J; bases not matched to a gene: 2. This CDR3 has 15 residues. CDR3 amino acids: CASSLASGGNSPLHF. In DNA form, the CDR3 reads TGTGCCAGCAGCTTAGCGTCAGGGGGCAATTCACCCCTCCACTTT.

The J gene is TRBJ2-5, the V gene TRBV1; the table calls TRBD2, which could not be checked here. TRBV1 is a known pseudogene. This CDR3 spans 14 amino acids. CDR3 protein: CTSSVGLAVETQYF. The CDR3 DNA reads TGCACCAGCAGCGTAGGACTAGCCGTGGAGACCCAGTACTTC.

The J gene is TRBJ2-7, the V gene TRBV10-3; maybe TRBD2 (6 bases). The CDR3 extends over 13 amino acids. Per germline, CDR1 ENHRY and CDR2 SYGVKD. Trimming cost V 5 bases and J 2 bases, with 10 bases left between them. The CDR3: CAISRAGPYEQYF. Written as DNA, the CDR3 is TGTGCCATCAGTCGGGCGGGACCCTACGAGCAGTACTTC.

The CDR3 region is CASSLGTGDKTDTQYF. The CDR3 nucleotides are TGTGCCAGCAGCTTAGGGACAGGGGATAAAACAGATACGCAGTATTTT. This sequence joins TRBV7-6 and TRBJ2-3, with TRBD1 matching over 9 bases. Germline assignment: CDR1 SGHVS and CDR2 FNYEAQ. The CDR3 consists of 16 residues. The V segment lost 1 base and the J segment 3 bases; nucleotides outside the gene matches: 5.

The V gene is TRBV27, the J gene TRBJ2-1, with 10 bases fitting TRBD2. With V trimmed by 5 bases and J by 5 bases, 18 bases remained unmatched. Germline CDR1 and CDR2: MNHEY and SMNVEV (reference sequence). The CDR3 contains 19 residues. The CDR3 here is CASSRSSGGYYKGNNEQFF. The CDR3 region has the DNA TGTGCCAGCAGTAGGTCTAGCGGGGGTTATTATAAAGGGAACAATGAGCAGTTCTTC.

To note about this clone: The same CDR3 can be traced to other DNA sequences in this sample. The rearrangement uses TRBV11-3 and TRBJ2-1, with unresolved D. The germline V gene encodes CDR1 SGHNT and CDR2 YENEEA. Trimming removed 1 base at V and 3 bases at J, with 7 bases between. This CDR3 is 14 amino acids long. CDR3 coding DNA: TGTGCCAGCAGCTTAGGTGGTAGCTACAATGAGCAGTTCTTC. This sequence encodes CASSLGGSYNEQFF.

Only one count was recorded for this clone. The chain has TRBV19 and TRBJ1-4; D might be TRBD1 (6 bases). V was trimmed by 8 bases and J by 7 bases, leaving 20 bases between them. This CDR3 region has 15 residues. Germline V gives CDR1 LNHDA, CDR2 SQIVND (reference sequence). Here the CDR3 DNA reads TGTGCCAGTCAAAAACGCCAGGGGACGACTGAAAAACTGTTTTTT. Translated: CASQKRQGTTEKLFF.

The rearrangement links TRBV7-2 to TRBJ2-1; D gene uncertain. Trimming took off 0 bases at V and 0 bases at J, with 6 bases between the two ends. The CDR3 loop spans 15 amino acids. From germline, CDR1 is SGHTA and CDR2 FQGNSA. CDR3 protein: CASSLASSSYNEQFF. CDR3 bases: TGTGCCAGCAGCTTAGCATCCTCCTCCTACAATGAGCAGTTCTTC.

This chain uses TRBV6-1 with TRBJ1-2; unclear D gene. The V end was cut by 2 bases, the J end by 5 bases, with 18 bases between. Per the germline V gene, CDR1 is MNHNS and CDR2 is SASEGT. CDR3 size: 16 residues. This chain's CDR3 is CASSEKGRERWYGYTF. The CDR3 DNA is TGTGCCAGCAGTGAAAAAGGGCGGGAACGATGGTATGGCTACACCTTC.

The CDR3 bases are TGTGCCAGCAGTTCCGGGACTCTCTACACCTTC. This gives the protein CASSSGTLYTF. The gene calls are TRBV6-1 and TRBJ1-2; a weak D match, TRBD1 (5 bases). Looked up from germline, CDR1 is MNHNS and CDR2 is SASEGT. The V end lost 5 bases, the J end lost 10 bases, and 11 bases lay between the germline ends. This CDR3 is 11 amino acids long.

The chain employs TRBV29-1 and TRBJ1-2; 10 nucleotides agree with TRBD1. The CDR3 has 13 residues. Unmatched junction bases numbered 9, after V lost 6 bases and J lost 8 bases. The germline V gene has CDR1 SQVTM and CDR2 ANQGSEA. The CDR3 sequence is CSVGGQGRLGYTF. In DNA form, the CDR3 reads TGCAGCGTGGGGGGACAGGGGCGATTGGGCTACACCTTC.